This T cell receptor beta chain emerged from a study of cytomegalovirus exposure and HLA in healthy donors. The ends lost 7 bases at V and 8 bases at J; junction bases unmatched: 13. The length of the CDR3 is 14 residues. Germline loops: CDR1 MDHEN, CDR2 SYDVKM. Here immunoSEQ multiplex PCR was the method, and the copy in TCRdb shows in-frame clones only, minus some. The table records about 360,000 clones, more than 80% of them present only once. The chain uses TRBV28 and TRBJ1-2; 7 bases are a match to TRBD1. Material: PBMCs. The sequence was collected from a woman younger than 35 in good health and CMV-seronegative. The chain's CDR3 is CASTRIPGTAGYTF. The CDR3 nucleotides read TGTGCCAGCACCCGTATACCGGGGACAGCAGGCTACACCTTC.